The clone carrying this T cell receptor beta chain has just a few counts. Here immunoSEQ multiplex PCR was the method, and the copy in TCRdb shows in-frame clones only, minus some. The sample lists 290,000 or so clones; approximately 86% were seen once. The data belong to a study of blood T cell repertoires in COVID-19. Turning to the study itself: Samples came from the United States, Italy and Spain, spanning acute and convalescent COVID-19.

The length of the CDR3 is 16 residues. Germline V gene sequence: CDR1 ENHRY, CDR2 SYGVKD. Trimming cost V 5 bases and J 5 bases; bases outside gene matches: 6. The J gene is TRBJ2-1, the V gene TRBV10-3, with TRBD2 identical over 13 bases. The sequence was obtained from a man between 65 and 85 years old with acute or convalescent COVID-19. The sample comprised peripheral blood. The CDR3 sequence: CAISPGLAGANNEQFF. DNA for the CDR3: TGTGCCATCAGTCCCGGACTAGCGGGAGCCAACAATGAGCAGTTCTTC.